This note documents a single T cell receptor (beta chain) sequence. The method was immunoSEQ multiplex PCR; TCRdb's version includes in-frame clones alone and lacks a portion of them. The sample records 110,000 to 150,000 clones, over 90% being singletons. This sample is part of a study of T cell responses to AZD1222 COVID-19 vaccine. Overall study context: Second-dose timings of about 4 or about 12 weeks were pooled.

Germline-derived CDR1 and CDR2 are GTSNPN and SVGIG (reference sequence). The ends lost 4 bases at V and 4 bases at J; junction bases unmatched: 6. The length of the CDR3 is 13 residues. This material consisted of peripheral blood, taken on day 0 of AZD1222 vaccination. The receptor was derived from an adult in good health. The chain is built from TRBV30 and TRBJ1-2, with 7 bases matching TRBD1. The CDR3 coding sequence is TGTGCCTGGATCCTGCCAGGGGGCTATGGCTACACCTTC. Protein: CAWILPGGYGYTF.